Shown below are 20 T cell receptor beta chains from a single sample sequenced in a study of type 1 and type 2 diabetes patients. Genomic DNA was the PCR template. The TCR beta CDR3 region was amplified using 30 forward and 13 reverse primers. TCRdb re-analysed the multiplex PCR reads in MiXCR, keeping a single row per CDR3 protein. Of approximately 260,000 distinct CDR3 sequences in the sample, approximately 50% were seen once. The sample was peripheral blood mononuclear cells (PBMCs). All receptors come from a man between 18 and 35 years old with type 2 diabetes.

The chain uses TRBV7-9 and TRBJ2-1, with D possibly TRBD1 on 6 matching bases. Per germline, CDR1 SEHNR and CDR2 FQNEAQ (reference sequence). The CDR3 consists of 17 residues. Trimming pared 5 bases from V and 4 bases from J, leaving 21 bases between. CDR3 DNA: TGTGCCAGCAGCCTCACCTCTAGGGGGTTGCAGTACAATGAGCAGTTCTTC. Encoded protein: CASSLTSRGLQYNEQFF.

The gene calls are TRBV7-7 and TRBJ2-5; maybe TRBD1 (6 bases). V was clipped by 11 bases and J by 5 bases, with 15 bases between them. The CDR3 extends over 12 amino acids. Germline values: CDR1 SSHAT, CDR2 FNYEAQ (reference sequence). The DNA of the CDR3 is TGTGCCTGCGGACAGTGGATGGAGACCCAGTACTTC. It translates to CACGQWMETQYF.

The chain links TRBV28 to TRBJ2-7; 7 nucleotides match TRBD2. V was clipped by 3 bases and J by 3 bases; unmatched bases: 5. The germline V gene encodes CDR1 MDHEN and CDR2 SYDVKM. This CDR3 has 14 residues. The CDR3 protein is CASSFLASGYEQYF. DNA of the CDR3: TGTGCCAGCAGTTTTTTGGCTAGCGGCTACGAGCAGTACTTC.

A few counts support this clonotype. The V call is TRBV29-1, the J call TRBJ2-2; maybe TRBD2 (5 bases). Germline assignment: CDR1 SQVTM and CDR2 ANQGSEA. The V end was cut by 2 bases, the J end by 3 bases, with 10 bases between. CDR3 size: 14 residues. The CDR3 protein is CSVEPREDTGELFF. CDR3 in DNA: TGCAGCGTTGAACCACGGGAAGACACCGGGGAGCTGTTTTTT.

This clonotype turned up a few times. This chain links TRBV20-1 with TRBJ2-5; possible D gene TRBD2, 5 bases. The last part of the DNA fits TRBJ2-1 better; the J call may be wrong. Germline V CDR1 and CDR2: DFQATT, SNEGSKA (reference sequence). The CDR3 has 11 residues. The CDR3 nucleotides are TGCAGTGCTAGAGATAGCGATCACCAGTTCTTC. Translating it yields CSARDSDHQFF.

The chain has TRBV19 and TRBJ2-7; D might be TRBD1 or TRBD2, each matching 5 bases. The V gene's germline CDR1 is LNHDA and CDR2 SQIVND (reference sequence). Trimming left V 5 bases short and J 3 bases short, with 11 bases between. CDR3 size: 13 residues. The CDR3 DNA sequence: TGTGCCAGTAGTGAGGGACGGAACTACGAGCAGTACTTC. This encodes CASSEGRNYEQYF.

The J gene is TRBJ1-5, the V gene TRBV7-2; weak D call: TRBD1 (6 bases). V lost 1 base, J lost 3 bases, and 7 bases lay in between. The CDR3 spans 14 residues. Germline V gene lookup returns CDR1 SGHTA and CDR2 FQGNSA. The CDR3 loop is CASSLGTVNQPQHF. The CDR3 DNA follows: TGTGCCAGCAGCTTAGGGACAGTCAATCAGCCCCAGCATTTT.

The chain uses TRBV19 and TRBJ1-1; D remains unclear. Trimming stripped 4 bases from V and 4 bases from J, with 7 bases between. The CDR3 runs to 12 residues. Germline V gene sequence: CDR1 LNHDA, CDR2 SQIVND (reference sequence). CDR3 in DNA: TGTGCCAGTAGTAGAGGACCCACTGAAGCTTTCTTT. Translation: CASSRGPTEAFF. The whole variable domain, remainder taken from reference TRBV19 and TRBJ1-1, is DGGITQSPKYLFRKEGQNVTLSCEQNLNHDAMYWYRQDPGQGLRLIYYSQIVNDFQKGDIAEGYSVSREKKESFPLTVTSAQKNPTAFYLCASSRGPTEAFFGQGTRLTVV.

With respect to this clonotype: One end of the junction varies from germline; a read error may be responsible. This rearrangement joins TRBV5-1 to TRBJ2-3; 7 nucleotides line up with TRBD1. Germline V gene lookup returns CDR1 SGHRS and CDR2 YFSETQ. The CDR3 loop spans 14 amino acids. Written as DNA, the CDR3 is TGCGCTAGCAGCGCAGGAACAGGGGTGGATACGCAGTATTTT. This translates into CASSAGTGVDTQYF.

Ten or more counts support this clonotype. The V and J genes are TRBV2 and TRBJ1-1, with D uncertain. Deletions cut 10 bases from V and 10 bases from J, with 13 bases between. The CDR3 has 10 amino acids. Looked up from germline, CDR1 is SNHLY and CDR2 is FYNNEI. The CDR3 region has the DNA TGTGCCAATTACTGGGTAACAGCTTTCTTT. Its translation: CANYWVTAFF. The full variable domain, rest sourced from reference TRBV2 and TRBJ1-1, is EPEVTQTPSHQVTQMGQEVILRCVPISNHLYFYWYRQILGQKVEFLVSFYNNEISEKSEIFDDQFSVERPDGSNFTLKIRSTKLEDSAMYFCANYWVTAFFGQGTRLTVV.

The V call is TRBV7-2, the J call TRBJ1-6; D not resolved. This CDR3 spans 14 amino acids. Germline lookup yields CDR1 SGHTA and CDR2 FQGNSA. Trimming shortened V by 1 base and J by 9 bases, and 10 bases separated the two germline ends. The DNA for the CDR3 is TGTGCCAGCAGCTTAGGGTCAGCCTTTTCACCCCTCCACTTT. This gives the protein CASSLGSAFSPLHF.

In this sample, this clonotype turned up many times. The rearrangement links TRBV2 to TRBJ1-2, with D perhaps TRBD1 (5 bases). Germline loops: CDR1 SNHLY, CDR2 FYNNEI. This CDR3 has 15 amino acids. With 8 bases removed from V and 1 base from J, the gap between germline ends came to 17 bases. The CDR3 region is CASGAAFSLNYGYTF. The CDR3, as DNA: TGTGCCAGCGGGGCGGCCTTTTCCCTTAACTATGGCTACACCTTC.

This clonotype has only a few counts. The chain carries TRBV30 and TRBJ2-1; TRBD2 agrees at 10 bases. J was trimmed by 4 bases and V by 1 base; bases with no gene match: 1. Per germline, CDR1 GTSNPN and CDR2 SVGIG (reference sequence). The CDR3 consists of 14 residues. CDR3 bases: TGTGCCTGGAGTGCGACTAGCGGGTACAATGAGCAGTTCTTC. This encodes CAWSATSGYNEQFF.

V gene TRBV6-6 combines with J gene TRBJ2-7; 14 nucleotides agree with TRBD2. CDR3 length: 19 amino acids. Germline V gene lookup returns CDR1 MNHNY and CDR2 SVGAGI (reference sequence). Germline trimming cut 0 bases from V and 4 bases from J; bases unmatched to any gene: 11. CDR3 sequence: CASSYSNWQGTSGSYEQYF. The CDR3 DNA follows: TGTGCCAGCAGTTACTCGAATTGGCAGGGGACTAGCGGGAGTTACGAGCAGTACTTC.

The chain is built from TRBV4-2 and TRBJ1-3; no clear D gene. Trimming stripped 0 bases from V and 0 bases from J, with 9 bases between. Germline V gene lookup returns CDR1 LGHNA and CDR2 YNFKEQ. This CDR3 region has 16 residues. CDR3 loop: CASSQELAVSGNTIYF. Here the CDR3 DNA reads TGTGCCAGCAGCCAAGAGTTGGCAGTCTCTGGAAACACCATATATTTT.

This clonotype was observed at least ten times. The chain couples TRBV19 to TRBJ2-1, with 7 nucleotides matching TRBD1. The CDR3 is 15 amino acids. Germline V gene sequence: CDR1 LNHDA, CDR2 SQIVND (reference sequence). The trim removed 7 bases at V and 7 bases at J, leaving 13 bases unmatched. The chain's CDR3 is CASTIEGAKGNEQFF. Here the CDR3 DNA reads TGTGCCAGTACCATAGAGGGGGCGAAAGGTAATGAGCAGTTCTTC.

This rearrangement joins TRBV30 to TRBJ2-2; D perhaps matches TRBD2 (6 bases). The ends were cut back, 0 bases at V and 3 bases at J, with 11 bases in the middle. CDR1 and CDR2 (germline): GTSNPN, SVGIG (reference sequence). The CDR3 consists of 15 residues. The DNA of the CDR3 is TGTGCCTGGAGTGTACTTGGGGACTACACCGGGGAGCTGTTTTTT. It specifies CAWSVLGDYTGELFF.

The gene calls are TRBV12-3 or TRBV12-4 and TRBJ2-3; TRBD2 agrees at 8 bases. The CDR3 is 16 amino acids. Trimming cost V 4 bases and J 1 base; bases outside gene matches: 7. CDR3 loop: CASSYIAGTGTDTQYF. In nucleotides, the CDR3 is TGTGCCAGCAGTTACATAGCGGGAACTGGCACAGATACGCAGTATTTT.

The chain combines TRBV11-3 with TRBJ2-1; tentative D call: TRBD2 (6 bases). Germline V gene data show CDR1 as SGHNT and CDR2 as YENEEA. V was clipped by 0 bases and J by 4 bases, with 13 bases between them. This CDR3 comprises 16 residues. The chain's CDR3 is CASSLDGGMGYNEQFF. The CDR3 DNA reads as TGTGCCAGCAGCTTAGATGGGGGGATGGGGTACAATGAGCAGTTCTTC.

This clonotype was recorded a few times. The chain joins TRBV20-1 to TRBJ1-6; 9 nucleotides align to TRBD1. CDR1 DFQATT and CDR2 SNEGSKA come from the germline V gene (reference sequence). V shed 0 bases and J 10 bases; nucleotides not matched to a gene: 13. The CDR3 loop spans 17 amino acids. This CDR3 is CSARDMAVGTGRSPLHF. Here the CDR3 DNA reads TGCAGTGCTAGAGATATGGCGGTCGGGACAGGGCGGTCACCCCTCCACTTT.